This T cell receptor beta chain appears in the sequencing data of a study of blood T cell repertoires in COVID-19. Study at large: In each case, the material was cDNA or gDNA derived from T cells, B-cell-depleted T cells, or PBMCs.

V was clipped by 1 base and J by 0 bases, with 7 bases between them. Germline values: CDR1 KGHSH, CDR2 LQKENI. This CDR3 comprises 15 residues. Here immunoSEQ multiplex PCR was the method, and the copy in TCRdb shows in-frame clones only, minus some. Altogether roughly 160,000 clones are present, 70% to 90% being singletons, with the ten largest covering about 7%. The V call is TRBV18, the J call TRBJ1-3; D is perhaps TRBD1 (6 bases). The sample was peripheral blood. This clonotype was sampled from a man between 50 and 59 years old with active or convalescent COVID-19. This CDR3 reads CASSPQGDSGNTIYF. The CDR3 DNA sequence: TGTGCCAGCTCACCACAGGGGGACTCTGGAAACACCATATATTTT. Full variable domain (missing parts from reference TRBV18 and TRBJ1-3): NAGVMQNPRHLVRRRGQEARLRCSPMKGHSHVYWYRQLPEEGLKFMVYLQKENIIDESGMPKERFSAEFPKEGPSILRIQQVVRGDSAAYFCASSPQGDSGNTIYFGEGSWLTVV.